This T cell receptor (beta chain) originates from a study of response to subunit inactivated influenza vaccine. TCRdb reprocessed the RT-PCR reads with MiXCR, giving one entry per CDR3 protein. Here the sample spans roughly 460,000 distinct CDR3 sequences, roughly 9.8% being singletons. Study-wide results and caveats: The authors suggested that few new T cells are recruited per seasonal influenza vaccination.

As to this clonotype: What it binds is unknown.

This CDR3 is 14 amino acids long. Deletions cut 6 bases from V and 1 base from J, with 12 bases between. The germline V gene encodes CDR1 MNHEY and CDR2 SVGEGT. J is TRBJ1-1 and V is TRBV6-2 or TRBV6-3; weak D call: TRBD1 (5 bases). This receptor was identified in a man in his forties or fifties who received an inactivated influenza vaccine. The material was PBMCs from blood, obtained about 6 weeks after vaccination. The CDR3 DNA is TGTGCCAGCAGAGCGTTAACAGGGAACACTGAAGCTTTCTTT. Encoded protein: CASRALTGNTEAFF.